The 30 T cell receptor beta chains below come from one sample, sequenced in a study of lymphopenia after photon versus proton radiotherapy. TCRdb keeps only in-frame clones here, not all; method: immunoSEQ multiplex PCR. The sample lists about 50,000 clones; about 92% were seen once. Sequenced material: peripheral blood, taken from a patient treated with photon-based radiotherapy. The source is a woman between 40 and 55 years old with cholangiocarcinoma.

The rearrangement links TRBV21-1 to TRBJ1-5. TRBV21-1 is tagged as a pseudogene. The CDR3 extends over 16 amino acids. CDR3 bases: TGTGCCAGCAGCCGGAATCGGGGGTATAGCAATCAGCCCCAGCATTTT. Residues: CASSRNRGYSNQPQHF.

The V gene is TRBV10-3, the J gene TRBJ2-2, with 8 positions matching TRBD2. V lost 6 bases, J lost 3 bases, and 3 bases stayed unmatched. Germline CDR1 and CDR2: ENHRY and SYGVKD. This CDR3 spans 14 amino acids. Written as DNA, the CDR3 is TGTGCCATCAGGGCGCGGGAGGACACCGGGGAGCTGTTTTTT. Its protein is CAIRAREDTGELFF.

The chain joins TRBV7-2 to TRBJ2-2; tentatively, D is TRBD1 or TRBD2 (5 bases each). This CDR3 comprises 15 residues. V was cut by 0 bases and J by 0 bases, with 5 bases left in between. Germline V lookup: CDR1 SGHTA, CDR2 FQGNSA. The CDR3 reads CASSLAGANTGELFF. The CDR3 nucleotides are TGTGCCAGCAGCTTAGCGGGGGCGAACACCGGGGAGCTGTTTTTT.

The rearrangement links TRBV10-2 to TRBJ2-7, with 8 nucleotides matching TRBD2. Trimming took 7 bases from V and 6 from J; bases not matched to a gene: 11. CDR3 length: 14 amino acids. The germline gives CDR1 WSHSY, CDR2 SAAADI. The CDR3 here is CASKPGLGAREQYF. CDR3 in DNA: TGCGCCAGCAAACCGGGACTAGGAGCCCGCGAGCAGTACTTC.

The J gene is TRBJ2-3, the V gene TRBV30; D is perhaps TRBD2 (7 bases). Germline-derived CDR1 and CDR2 are GTSNPN and SVGIG (reference sequence). The CDR3 runs 17 residues. V lost 0 bases and J lost 3, with 19 bases in between. For the CDR3, the DNA is TGTGCCTGGAGTGTAGGTTTCGTTGGGGGGGCAACAGATACGCAGTATTTT. This gives the protein CAWSVGFVGGATDTQYF.

The chain combines TRBV28 with TRBJ1-2; 7 bases are shared with TRBD1. J lost 3 bases, V lost 5 bases, and 9 bases had no gene match. This CDR3 has 15 amino acids. Germline V gene sequence: CDR1 MDHEN, CDR2 SYDVKM. In DNA, the CDR3 is TGTGCCAGCAGTAGGACGACAGGGCCACACTATGGCTACACCTTC. As protein: CASSRTTGPHYGYTF.

The genes are TRBV30 and TRBJ1-2; TRBD1 aligns across 9 bases. Germline V CDR1 and CDR2: GTSNPN, SVGIG (reference sequence). The V segment lost 2 bases and the J segment 3 bases; nucleotides outside the gene matches: 4. The CDR3 has 14 amino acids. The CDR3 reads CAWSPRTGDYGYTF. The CDR3 DNA follows: TGTGCCTGGAGTCCTAGGACAGGGGACTATGGCTACACCTTC. Using reference TRBV30 and TRBJ1-2 for the parts outside the CDR3, the full variable domain is SQTIHQWPATLVQPVGSPLSLECTVEGTSNPNLYWYRQAAGRGLQLLFYSVGIGQISSEVPQNLSASRPQDRQFILSSKKLLLSDSGFYLCAWSPRTGDYGYTFGSGTRLTVV.

This chain joins TRBV27 and TRBJ1-2, with D perhaps TRBD1 (5 bases). The CDR3 consists of 13 residues. V was shortened by 5 bases and J by 6 bases, with 13 bases between the two germline ends. Germline V lookup: CDR1 MNHEY, CDR2 SMNVEV (reference sequence). The CDR3 is CASSRTDTHGYTF. In DNA, the CDR3 is TGTGCCAGCAGTAGGACGGACACTCATGGCTACACCTTC.

This clone was counted a single time. V usage is TRBV28 and J usage is TRBJ2-7, with D possibly called TRBD1 or TRBD2 (5 bases each). The CDR3 consists of 14 residues. V was pared by 6 bases and J by 0 bases, with 12 bases between. Germline V CDR1 and CDR2: MDHEN, SYDVKM. CDR3 sequence reads: CASSLRDGSYEQYF. The CDR3 nucleotides read TGTGCCAGCAGCCTGAGGGACGGCTCCTACGAGCAGTACTTC. The full variable domain, with the rest looked up from reference TRBV28 and TRBJ2-7, is DVKVTQSSRYLVKRTGEKVFLECVQDMDHENMFWYRQDPGLGLRLIYFSYDVKMKEKGDIPEGYSVSREKKERFSLILESASTNQTSMYLCASSLRDGSYEQYFGPGTRLTVT.

This rearrangement joins TRBV29-1 to TRBJ2-7; possible D gene TRBD1, 6 bases. The CDR3 runs 12 residues. V was pared by 4 bases and J by 3 bases, with 10 bases between. From germline, CDR1 is SQVTM and CDR2 ANQGSEA. CDR3 nucleotides: TGCAGCGTTGTTTGGACAGACTACGAGCAGTACTTC. Translation gives CSVVWTDYEQYF.

V is TRBV6-6 and J is TRBJ1-1; D remains unclear. The ends were cut back, 2 bases at V and 1 base at J, with 8 bases in the middle. The CDR3 length is 14 residues. Per germline, CDR1 MNHNY and CDR2 SVGAGI (reference sequence). CDR3 sequence reads: CASSYVGGNTEAFF. For the CDR3, the DNA is TGTGCCAGCAGTTACGTGGGCGGGAACACTGAAGCTTTCTTT.

The chain carries TRBV7-8 and TRBJ2-3, with 10 bases fitting TRBD2. CDR3 length: 16 amino acids. With V trimmed by 1 base and J by 1 base, 2 bases remained unmatched. Germline V gives CDR1 SGHVS, CDR2 FQNEAQ. CDR3 in DNA: TGTGCCAGCAGCTTAGGGCTAGCGGGGGGCACAGATACGCAGTATTTT. This encodes CASSLGLAGGTDTQYF.

The chain combines TRBV11-3 with TRBJ1-6; a possible D gene is TRBD1 (6 bases). Germline assignment: CDR1 SGHNT and CDR2 YENEEA. Trimming shortened V by 1 base and J by 10 bases, and 11 bases separated the two germline ends. This CDR3 is 14 amino acids long. The CDR3 is CASSLGTAGSPLHF. DNA of the CDR3: TGTGCCAGCAGCTTAGGGACAGCAGGCTCACCCCTCCACTTT.

The CDR3 region has the DNA TGCAGCGTTGTTGAGGGGGGGGTCACAGATACGCAGTATTTT. Amino acids: CSVVEGGVTDTQYF. J is TRBJ2-3 and V is TRBV29-1; a possible D gene is TRBD2 (7 bases). This CDR3 contains 14 residues. V shed 4 bases and J shed 2 bases, with 13 bases lying between them. The germline gives CDR1 SQVTM, CDR2 ANQGSEA.

The V and J genes are TRBV7-9 and TRBJ2-7; D tentatively reads TRBD1 or TRBD2 (5 bases each). With 5 bases removed from V and 6 bases from J, the gap between germline ends came to 11 bases. Germline V gives CDR1 SEHNR, CDR2 FQNEAQ (reference sequence). The CDR3 contains 12 residues. For the CDR3, the DNA is TGTGCCAGCAGCGAAGGGGCGGGCGAGCAGTACTTC. Its protein product is CASSEGAGEQYF.

This sequence joins TRBV7-2 and TRBJ1-6; TRBD1 aligns across 8 bases. This CDR3 region has 14 residues. With V trimmed by 5 bases and J by 6 bases, 3 bases remained unmatched. Germline V CDR1 and CDR2: SGHTA, FQGNSA. The CDR3 sequence is CASSLQGGNSPLHF. The DNA for the CDR3 is TGTGCCAGCAGCCTACAGGGGGGTAATTCACCCCTCCACTTT.

The rearrangement uses TRBV19 and TRBJ2-7, with 12 positions matching TRBD2. The CDR3 is made up of 14 amino acids. The germline CDR1 and CDR2 sequences are LNHDA and SQIVND (reference sequence). V was clipped by 5 bases and J by 2 bases; unmatched bases: 1. CDR3 region: CASSWTSGAYEQYF. The DNA of the CDR3 is TGTGCCAGTAGTTGGACTAGCGGGGCCTACGAGCAGTACTTC.

The V gene is TRBV10-3, the J gene TRBJ2-7; the D is unclear. Trimming stripped 10 bases from V and 2 bases from J, with 12 bases between. Germline CDR1 ENHRY, CDR2 SYGVKD. The CDR3 covers 12 residues. The CDR3 sequence is CATRRPTYEQYF. In DNA, the CDR3 is TGTGCCACCCGACGTCCCACCTACGAGCAGTACTTC.

The gene calls are TRBV7-3 and TRBJ2-2; maybe TRBD1 (5 bases). Germline CDR1 SGHTA, CDR2 FQGTGA. The CDR3 has 16 residues. Deletions cut 2 bases from V and 2 bases from J, with 12 bases between. The CDR3 protein is CASSLSRTPNTGELFF. The CDR3 DNA is TGTGCCAGCAGCTTATCCCGGACACCTAACACCGGGGAGCTGTTTTTT.

This clone has just one count. The chain couples TRBV19 to TRBJ2-7; 12 bases are shared with TRBD1. Germline-derived CDR1 and CDR2 are LNHDA and SQIVND (reference sequence). V was pared by 6 bases and J by 7 bases, with 7 bases of the junction left unmatched. This CDR3 region has 14 residues. CDR3 sequence reads: CASSPGQGAGEQYF. The CDR3 region has the DNA TGTGCCAGTAGCCCGGGACAGGGGGCAGGTGAGCAGTACTTC.

The chain has TRBV5-1 and TRBJ2-1, with 9 nucleotides matching TRBD2. Per germline, CDR1 SGHRS and CDR2 YFSETQ. The ends lost 2 bases at V and 8 bases at J; junction bases unmatched: 8. This CDR3 contains 15 residues. The CDR3 protein is CASSLPGLASDEQFF. The CDR3 coding sequence is TGCGCCAGCAGCTTACCGGGACTAGCTTCGGATGAGCAGTTCTTC.

The rearrangement uses TRBV6-1 and TRBJ2-7, with TRBD1 matching 9 bases. Germline CDR1 is MNHNS and CDR2 is SASEGT. The junction had 6 bases not matched to a gene; V was cut back by 6 bases and J by 0 bases. The CDR3 covers 15 residues. DNA for the CDR3: TGTGCCAGCAGCCGGGACAGGGACGGCTCCTACGAGCAGTACTTC. This sequence encodes CASSRDRDGSYEQYF.

The V and J genes are TRBV5-5 and TRBJ1-5; 9 bases agree with TRBD1. This CDR3 region has 17 residues. Germline CDR1 and CDR2: SGHKS and YYEKEE (reference sequence). V gave up 4 bases and J gave up 7 bases; unmatched junction bases: 15. The CDR3 protein is CASSRDIGQGQDQPQHF. CDR3 sequence (DNA): TGTGCCAGCAGCCGCGATATTGGACAGGGGCAGGACCAGCCCCAGCATTTT.

V and J are TRBV2 and TRBJ2-5; 8 bases are shared with TRBD1. The CDR3 runs 15 residues. V shed 4 bases, J shed 1 base, and the junction held 5 bases outside the gene matches. Germline-derived CDR1 and CDR2 are SNHLY and FYNNEI. CDR3: CASSGTGIVQETQYF. DNA of the CDR3: TGTGCCAGCAGTGGGACAGGGATTGTCCAAGAGACCCAGTACTTC.

The CDR3: CASSLGLADTNEQFF. The CDR3 DNA is TGCGCCAGCAGCCTCGGACTAGCGGACACCAATGAGCAGTTCTTC. The chain combines TRBV4-1 with TRBJ2-1; the match to TRBD2 covers 10 bases. The CDR3 is 15 amino acids. Looked up from germline, CDR1 is MGHRA and CDR2 is YSYEKL. The J segment lost 6 bases and the V segment lost 4 bases, leaving 6 bases of the junction unmatched.

This chain links TRBV10-3 with TRBJ1-3; TRBD1 matches 8 bases. Germline CDR1 is ENHRY and CDR2 is SYGVKD. Trimming took 4 bases from V and 1 from J; bases not matched to a gene: 6. This CDR3 comprises 16 residues. CDR3 in amino acids: CAISVRTGRSGNTIYF. The CDR3 DNA reads TGTGCCATCAGTGTCAGGACAGGGCGGTCTGGAAACACCATATATTTT.

The rearrangement joins TRBV6-5 to TRBJ1-2; perhaps TRBD1 as D (6 bases). Germline V CDR1 and CDR2: MNHEY, SVGAGI. The CDR3 contains 14 residues. V was pared by 6 bases and J by 8 bases, with 19 bases between. CDR3 loop: CASSPGQTKGGYTF. CDR3 coding DNA: TGTGCCAGCAGCCCCGGACAGACTAAAGGAGGCTACACCTTC.

The chain employs TRBV2 and TRBJ1-2; D call uncertain. V lost 2 bases to trimming and J lost 8 bases, with 18 bases between them. Germline V gives CDR1 SNHLY, CDR2 FYNNEI. CDR3 length equals 15 residues. The CDR3 is CASSEWRSTPGGYTF. The CDR3 DNA reads TGTGCCAGCAGTGAATGGCGGAGCACACCAGGAGGCTACACCTTC.

This chain connects TRBV7-3 to TRBJ1-2; a possible D gene is TRBD1 (5 bases). The CDR3 runs 13 residues. Trimming took 5 bases from V and 4 from J, leaving 11 bases between them. Looked up from germline, CDR1 is SGHTA and CDR2 is FQGTGA. CDR3 region: CASSQEGFYGYTF. CDR3 nucleotide sequence: TGTGCCAGCAGCCAGGAGGGGTTCTATGGCTACACCTTC.

V gene TRBV9 combines with J gene TRBJ2-5; a possible D gene is TRBD2 (6 bases). The DNA end is a closer match to TRBJ2-7, so the J assignment may be wrong. The CDR3 is 15 amino acids. The germline gives CDR1 SGDLS, CDR2 YYNGEE. CDR3 region: CASSPSLGGTYEQYF. The CDR3 nucleotides are TGTGCCAGCAGCCCGTCCCTCGGGGGAACCTACGAGCAGTACTTC.